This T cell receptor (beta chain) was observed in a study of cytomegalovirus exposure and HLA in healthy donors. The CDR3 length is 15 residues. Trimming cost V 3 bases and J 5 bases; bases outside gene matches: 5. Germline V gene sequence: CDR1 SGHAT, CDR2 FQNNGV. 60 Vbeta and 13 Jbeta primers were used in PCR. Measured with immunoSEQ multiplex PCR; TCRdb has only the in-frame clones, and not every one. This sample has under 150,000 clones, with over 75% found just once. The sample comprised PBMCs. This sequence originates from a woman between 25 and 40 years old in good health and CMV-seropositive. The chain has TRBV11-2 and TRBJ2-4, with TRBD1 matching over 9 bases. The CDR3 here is CASSFGQGFENIQYF. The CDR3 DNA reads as TGTGCCAGCAGCTTCGGACAGGGGTTCGAAAACATTCAGTACTTC.